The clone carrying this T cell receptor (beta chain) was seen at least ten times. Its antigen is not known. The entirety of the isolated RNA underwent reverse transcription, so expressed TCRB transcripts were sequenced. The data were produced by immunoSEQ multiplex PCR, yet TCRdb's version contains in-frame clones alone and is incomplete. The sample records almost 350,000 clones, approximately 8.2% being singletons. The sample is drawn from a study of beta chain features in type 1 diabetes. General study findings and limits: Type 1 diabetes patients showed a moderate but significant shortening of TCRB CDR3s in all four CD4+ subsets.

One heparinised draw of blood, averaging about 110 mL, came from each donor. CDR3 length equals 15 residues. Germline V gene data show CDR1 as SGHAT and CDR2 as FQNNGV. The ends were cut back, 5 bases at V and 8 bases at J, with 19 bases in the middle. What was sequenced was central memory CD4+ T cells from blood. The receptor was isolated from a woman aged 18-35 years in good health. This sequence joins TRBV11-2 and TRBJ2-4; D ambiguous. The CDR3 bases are TGTGCCAGCAGCACTACTGGGATGATTGCAGACATTCAGTACTTC. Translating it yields CASSTTGMIADIQYF.